Listed below are T cell receptor beta chains from one sample, sequenced in a study of blood T cell repertoires in COVID-19. Clones were read by immunoSEQ multiplex PCR, and TCRdb kept only the in-frame ones, dropping some. The data show approximately 500,000 clones, 70% to 90% seen once. The sample taken for sequencing was peripheral blood. The receptors come from a human donor in a cohort sampled during active COVID-19. Both conserved end residues are part of each CDR3. D genes are given only for firm matches. Not every row has a clone size; where given, it reads once, few, many or a size class.

>TRBJ2-1|TRBD2|TRBV5-5|NA
CASSFMAGGINEQFF
TGTGCCAGCAGCTTCATGGCGGGAGGGATCAATGAGCAGTTCTTC
>TRBJ2-7|TRBD1|TRBV11-2|NA
CASSLSGTGGSEQYF
TGTGCCAGCAGCTTATCCGGGACAGGGGGCTCCGAGCAGTACTTC
>TRBJ1-1|TRBD1|TRBV19|NA
CASSWGQRLNTEAFF
TGTGCCAGTAGTTGGGGACAGCGTTTGAACACTGAAGCTTTCTTT
>TRBJ2-1|TRBD2|TRBV5-5|NA
CASSWGASGSYNEQFF
TGTGCCAGCAGCTGGGGGGCTAGCGGGTCCTACAATGAGCAGTTCTTC
>TRBJ2-7|NA|TRBV6-5|few
CASSPGDAYEQYF
TGTGCCAGCAGCCCCGGAGACGCCTACGAGCAGTACTTC
>TRBJ2-1|TRBD1|TRBV24-1|NA
CATSVGQGRPYNEQFF
TGTGCCACCAGTGTCGGACAGGGGCGTCCCTACAATGAGCAGTTCTTC
>TRBJ1-1|NA|TRBV3-1/TRBV3-2|NA
CASSPLLDGGARTEAFF
TGTGCCAGCAGCCCCCTACTGGATGGGGGGGCTCGGACTGAAGCTTTCTTT
>TRBJ2-7|TRBD2|TRBV2|NA
CASSEGLAGAYEQYF
TGTGCCAGCAGTGAAGGACTAGCGGGGGCCTACGAGCAGTACTTC
>TRBJ2-1|NA|TRBV5-1|NA
CASSLVSENEQFF
TGCGCCAGCAGCTTGGTAAGCGAGAATGAGCAGTTCTTC
>TRBJ1-6|NA|TRBV9|few
CASSVAGVGNSPLHF
TGTGCCAGCAGCGTAGCAGGGGTAGGGAATTCACCCCTCCACTTT
>TRBJ2-1|TRBD2|TRBV19|NA
CASSPRTSRANEQFF
TGTGCCAGTAGTCCACGGACTAGTCGGGCGAATGAGCAGTTCTTC
>TRBJ1-2|NA|TRBV5-4|once
CASSLGHGRDGYTF
TGTGCCAGCAGCTTGGGACACGGGAGGGATGGCTACACCTTC
>TRBJ2-7|NA|TRBV2|NA
CASSEARAREQYF
TGTGCCAGCAGTGAAGCCAGGGCCCGGGAGCAGTACTTC
>TRBJ2-3|NA|TRBV11-2|NA
CASSSLLGSDTDTQYF
TGTGCCAGCAGCTCACTTTTAGGGAGTGACACAGATACGCAGTATTTT
>TRBJ1-5|NA|TRBV28|NA
CASSLVRTDWFQPQHF
TGTGCCAGCAGTTTGGTTAGGACAGATTGGTTCCAACCCCAGCATTTT
>TRBJ1-1|NA|TRBV6-5|once
CAITPSREATEAFF
TGTGCCATCACGCCGTCGAGGGAGGCCACTGAAGCTTTCTTT
>TRBJ2-7|TRBD2|TRBV6-1|NA
CASSESAGGPPLEQYF
TGTGCCAGCAGTGAAAGTGCGGGAGGGCCCCCTCTCGAGCAGTACTTC
>TRBJ1-3|NA|TRBV9|NA
CASSVAYAIGRYSGNTIYF
TGTGCCAGCAGCGTAGCTTACGCCATTGGGCGTTACTCTGGAAACACCATATATTTT
>TRBJ1-5|TRBD1|TRBV30|NA
CAWRSQGVNQPQHF
TGTGCCTGGAGATCCCAGGGGGTCAATCAGCCCCAGCATTTT
>TRBJ2-7|NA|TRBV7-9|NA
CASSSPGSDEQYF
TGTGCCAGCAGTTCCCCTGGCAGCGACGAGCAGTACTTC
>TRBJ2-2|TRBD2|TRBV11-2|NA
CASRRTSGRRGSGELFF
TGTGCCAGCCGAAGAACTAGCGGGAGAAGGGGATCCGGGGAGCTGTTTTTT
>TRBJ2-1|TRBD2|TRBV5-1|NA
CASSSSGGQYNEQFF
TGCGCCAGCAGCTCTAGCGGGGGGCAATACAATGAGCAGTTCTTC
>TRBJ1-6|NA|TRBV28|few
CASTLGGGAGSPLHF
TGTGCCAGCACCCTCGGGGGGGGAGCGGGGTCACCCCTCCACTTT
>TRBJ2-5|NA|TRBV10-1|NA
CAPGGELRDQYF
TGCGCCCCTGGCGGGGAATTACGTGACCAGTACTTC
>TRBJ2-5|NA|TRBV5-1|NA
CASSRGHPPETQYF
TGCGCCAGCAGTCGGGGACACCCCCCCGAGACCCAGTACTTC
>TRBJ2-7|NA|TRBV3-1/TRBV3-2|once
CASSQVVSSYEQYF
TGTGCCAGCAGCCAAGTCGTGAGTTCCTACGAGCAGTACTTC
>TRBJ2-1|NA|TRBV27|NA
CASSFWGGPYNEQFF
TGTGCCAGCAGTTTCTGGGGGGGGCCCTACAATGAGCAGTTCTTC
>TRBJ1-5|NA|TRBV5-1|NA
CASSRGLNQPQHF
TGCGCCAGCAGCAGGGGATTGAATCAGCCCCAGCATTTT
>TRBJ2-7|NA|TRBV27|NA
CASSLFSGNEQYF
TGTGCCAGCAGTTTATTCTCAGGGAACGAGCAGTACTTC
>TRBJ1-5|NA|TRBV7-3|NA
CASSLNGRDQPQHF
TGTGCCAGCAGCTTAAATGGCAGGGATCAGCCCCAGCATTTT
>TRBJ1-1|NA|TRBV27|NA
CASPTTHTEAFF
TGTGCCAGCCCAACTACTCACACTGAAGCTTTCTTT
>TRBJ2-5|TRBD2|TRBV4-2|NA
CASSRLAGTQETQYF
TGTGCCAGCAGCCGACTAGCGGGGACACAAGAGACCCAGTACTTC
>TRBJ2-7|TRBD1|TRBV19|NA
CASSISPGMGQGDEQYF
TGTGCCAGTAGTATCAGCCCCGGGATGGGACAGGGCGACGAGCAGTACTTC
>TRBJ2-1|NA|TRBV28|once
CASSPGLPIDEQFF
TGTGCCAGCAGTCCGGGACTCCCCATCGATGAGCAGTTCTTC
>TRBJ2-1|TRBD2|TRBV7-8|NA
CASSLRASGNIVNEQFF
TGTGCCAGCAGCTTGAGGGCTAGCGGGAATATCGTGAATGAGCAGTTCTTC
>TRBJ1-5|NA|TRBV7-2|NA
CASSLGWEEFASNQPQHF
TGTGCCAGCAGCTTAGGATGGGAGGAGTTCGCCAGCAATCAGCCCCAGCATTTT
>TRBJ2-6|NA|TRBV7-9|NA
CASSRQTGANVLTF
TGTGCCAGCAGTCGACAGACTGGGGCCAACGTCCTGACTTTC
>TRBJ2-7|NA|TRBV2|NA
CASSGPGISYEQYF
TGTGCCAGCAGTGGCCCGGGAATCTCCTACGAGCAGTACTTC
>TRBJ2-1|NA|TRBV2|NA
CASRRVPNSYNEQFF
TGTGCCAGCAGGCGGGTGCCTAACTCCTACAATGAGCAGTTCTTC
>TRBJ2-6|NA|TRBV2|NA
CASKRGIKSSGANVLTF
TGTGCCAGCAAAAGGGGGATAAAAAGTTCTGGGGCCAACGTCCTGACTTTC
>TRBJ2-5|NA|TRBV28|NA
CASRVPRGSETQYF
TGTGCCAGCAGGGTACCCCGAGGGAGTGAGACCCAGTACTTC
>TRBJ2-5|NA|TRBV5-6|NA
CASSFYGSGRETQYF
TGTGCCAGCAGCTTTTACGGGAGTGGTCGAGAGACCCAGTACTTC
>TRBJ1-6|NA|TRBV4-1|NA
CASSHGESNSPLHF
TGCGCCAGCAGCCACGGAGAGAGTAATTCACCCCTCCACTTT
>TRBJ2-2|TRBD1|TRBV5-1|NA
CASRRDRNTGELFF
TGCGCCAGCAGGAGGGACAGGAACACCGGGGAGCTGTTTTTT
>TRBJ2-2|NA|TRBV11-2|NA
CASSITSPPGELFF
TGTGCCAGCAGCATAACAAGTCCCCCCGGGGAGCTGTTTTTT
>TRBJ2-1|TRBD2|TRBV2|NA
CASSVTSGRARINEQFF
TGTGCCAGCAGTGTCACTAGCGGGAGGGCCAGGATCAATGAGCAGTTCTTC
>TRBJ1-1|NA|TRBV6-6|NA
CASTTVGTEAFF
TGTGCCAGCACCACAGTAGGAACTGAAGCTTTCTTT